One and the same sample provided the 3 T cell receptor beta chains below, sequenced in a study of T-cell memory formation after mild COVID-19. Via MiXCR, TCRdb re-called the 5' RACE reads, giving one row per CDR3 protein. The data contain 100,000 to 150,000 distinct CDR3 sequences, around 6.3% of them singletons. Source material: PBMCs or a T cell subset sorted from them (not recorded which). These receptors came from an adult woman who had mild COVID-19 (a few samples of this study predate the infection). Cell type and time point are not known.

This clonotype was seen a handful of times. The chain links TRBV12-3 or TRBV12-4 to TRBJ1-4, with TRBD1 as a possible D gene (5 bases). The CDR3 runs to 13 residues. Deletions cut 8 bases from V and 4 bases from J, with 11 bases between. CDR3 region: CASAYRINEKLFF. CDR3 bases: TGTGCCAGCGCATACAGGATTAATGAAAAACTGTTTTTT.

This clonotype turned up a few times. The chain has TRBV7-3 and TRBJ2-1; 8 nucleotides match TRBD2. The ends lost 5 bases at V and 5 bases at J; junction bases unmatched: 14. Germline lookup yields CDR1 SGHTA and CDR2 FQGTGA. This CDR3 region has 17 residues. CDR3 bases: TGTGCCAGCAGCCCCTCCTCACTAGCGGCAATAAACAATGAGCAGTTCTTC. It is translated as CASSPSSLAAINNEQFF.

In this sample, this clonotype turned up a few times. Here the CDR3 DNA reads TGCGCCAGCAGCCCGGACTCGGGGACCCAGTACTTC. Protein product: CASSPDSGTQYF. The chain links TRBV4-1 to TRBJ2-5, with a tentative D call TRBD2 (5 bases). The length of the CDR3 is 12 residues. From germline, CDR1 is MGHRA and CDR2 YSYEKL. Trimming took off 4 bases at V and 7 bases at J, with 10 bases between the two ends.